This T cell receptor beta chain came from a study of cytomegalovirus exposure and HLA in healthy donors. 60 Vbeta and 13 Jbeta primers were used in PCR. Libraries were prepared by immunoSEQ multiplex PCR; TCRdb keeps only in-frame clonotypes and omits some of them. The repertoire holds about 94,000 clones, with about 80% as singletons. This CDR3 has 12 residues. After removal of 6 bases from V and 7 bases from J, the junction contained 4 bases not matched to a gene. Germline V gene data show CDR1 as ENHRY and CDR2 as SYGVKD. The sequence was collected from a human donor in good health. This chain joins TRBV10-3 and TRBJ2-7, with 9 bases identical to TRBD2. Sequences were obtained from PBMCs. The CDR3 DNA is TGTGCCATCAGGGGACTAGCAACGGAGCAGTACTTC. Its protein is CAIRGLATEQYF.